This TCR beta chain came from a study of T cell responses to AZD1222 COVID-19 vaccine. This table comes from immunoSEQ multiplex PCR, and its TCRdb copy is limited to in-frame clones, with some not included. The sample gives about 100,000 clones, 80% to 90% of which show up once; 4% to 4.5% is in the top ten. The material was peripheral blood, obtained on day 0 of MenACWY control vaccination. This TCR came from an adult in good health.

Here the CDR3 reads CAYSGALSGANVLTF. DNA for the CDR3: TGTGCCTATTCGGGGGCGCTCTCTGGGGCCAACGTCCTGACTTTC. The V gene is TRBV30, the J gene TRBJ2-6; the D call may be TRBD1 or TRBD2 (6 bases each). Trimming stripped 7 bases from V and 0 bases from J, with 13 bases between. This CDR3 is 15 amino acids long. Per germline, CDR1 GTSNPN and CDR2 SVGIG (reference sequence).